Sequencing of this TCR beta chain was carried out in a study of T cell repertoires in ileal Crohn's disease. Study as a whole: The MI sample came from the proximal margin of the surgical specimen.

Sequencing used immunoSEQ multiplex PCR; TCRdb keeps in-frame clones, though not all of them. The sample shows 3,000 or so clones, 69% of them seen only once. As for time point: proximal margin of the surgical specimen (macroscopically non-inflamed). With 2 bases removed from V and 5 bases from J, the gap between germline ends came to 10 bases. The germline CDR1 and CDR2 sequences are KGHSH and LQKENI. This CDR3 is built from 14 residues. By frequency in the sample, this clone is large. Its target is not known. Whole-study results and caveats: Mucosal expansions were suggested to be mainly CD8 T cells.

The sequenced sample was ileal tissue. The sequence derives from an adult with Crohn's disease. V is TRBV18 and J is TRBJ2-1; possibly TRBD2 for D (5 bases). The CDR3 loop is CASSPTGSDNEQFF. CDR3 bases: TGTGCCAGCTCACCAACGGGAAGCGACAATGAGCAGTTCTTC.